These 3 T cell receptor beta chains were all obtained from the same sample, sequenced in a study. TCRdb used MiXCR to reprocess the 5' RACE reads, holding one entry per CDR3 protein. Counted here are approximately 9,000 distinct CDR3 sequences, around 36% occurring once; the ten biggest clones make up approximately 5.6%. Treg sorting used a CD4+CD25+CD127-/low gate. The sample consisted of Tregs sorted from blood. Receptor source: a female donor with breast cancer.

The rearrangement links TRBV5-1 to TRBJ2-3, with D uncertain. CDR3 length: 14 amino acids. Trimming left V 1 base short and J 0 bases short, with 6 bases between. Germline V gene sequence: CDR1 SGHRS, CDR2 YFSETQ. This CDR3 reads CASSLYSSTDTQYF. CDR3 coding DNA: TGCGCCAGCAGCTTGTACTCGAGCACAGATACGCAGTATTTT.

A word on this clonotype: A much larger clone differs by one base, so this may be a read error. The V call is TRBV15, the J call TRBJ1-2; maybe TRBD1 (6 bases). Germline CDR1 is LNHNV and CDR2 is YYDKDF (reference sequence). Trimming left V 2 bases short and J 3 bases short, with 19 bases between. The length of the CDR3 is 17 residues. In DNA form, the CDR3 reads TGTGCCACCAGCAGAAACCCGGGGGGCCTAAATGACTATGGCTACACCTTC. Protein: CATSRNPGGLNDYGYTF.

This CDR3 is CASSLAIQGRTEAFF. The CDR3 nucleotides are TGTGCCAGCAGCTTAGCGATACAGGGAAGGACTGAAGCTTTCTTT. This chain uses TRBV7-8 with TRBJ1-1; D may be TRBD1 (6 bases). CDR1 and CDR2 from the germline V gene are SGHVS and FQNEAQ. The CDR3 runs to 15 residues. The ends were cut back, 0 bases at V and 5 bases at J, with 13 bases in the middle.